The rows below give T cell receptor beta chains drawn from one sample of a study of regulatory T cells in long-lasting Graves disease. TCRdb reprocessed the multiplex PCR reads with MiXCR, giving one entry per CDR3 protein. The sample has a few hundred thousand distinct CDR3 sequences, less than 25% seen once. The sample was peripheral blood mononuclear cells (PBMCs), taken when the disease was refractory, from a patient treated with antithyroid drugs. The source of these receptors is a female donor with Graves disease. The CDR3 runs from the conserved cysteine through the conserved F or W.

>TRBJ2-7|TRBV5-1|15
CASRPSASGTYEQYF
>TRBJ1-2|TRBV27|12
CASMGQNYGYTF
>TRBJ2-7|TRBV2|13
CASSRDFLYEQYF
>TRBJ1-1|TRBV6-5|13
CASSYDENTEAFF
>TRBJ2-2|TRBV11-2|14
CASSKRRGTGELFF
>TRBJ1-4|TRBV2|12
CASTRGTEKLFF
>TRBJ1-1|TRBV29-1|14
CSVLRDRGLPEAFF
>TRBJ2-5|TRBV6-1|20
CASSTTPNEGRDRVVETQYF
>TRBJ2-6|TRBV10-3|19
CAISESPTDTFSGANVLTF
>TRBJ2-7|TRBV10-3|13
CATQAGEVYEQYF
>TRBJ1-2|TRBV5-1|15
CASSLGAGTNYGYIF
>TRBJ1-1|TRBV13|14
CASGGQGVDTEAFF
>TRBJ1-5|TRBV28|14
CASRRVWSNQPQHF
>TRBJ1-2|TRBV5-1|14
CASSREGANYGYTF
>TRBJ1-4|TRBV7-2|15
CASSLVGTANEKLFF
>TRBJ1-2|TRBV20-1|13
CSARGAGYDGYTF
>TRBJ2-7|TRBV30|12
CAWSRPDYEQYF
>TRBJ2-7|TRBV19|15
CASTQTPGVGYEQYF
>TRBJ1-5|TRBV5-1|15
CASSLDGQGLQPQHF
>TRBJ1-5|TRBV24-1|16
CATSDPTWTGSQPQHF
>TRBJ2-7|TRBV5-1|12
CASSLNFYEQYF
>TRBJ1-1|TRBV30|11
CAWSVPGRAFF
>TRBJ2-1|TRBV28|15
CASSPRRNPYNEQFF
>TRBJ2-3|TRBV2|15
CASSELGTGTDTQYF
>TRBJ2-7|TRBV7-7|15
CASSFPRREAYEQYF
>TRBJ2-7|TRBV24-1|12
CATSERSYEQYF
>TRBJ1-1|TRBV20-1|10
CSATGLEAFF
>TRBJ2-2|TRBV15|15
CATSRDGETTGELFF
>TRBJ2-3|TRBV20-1|16
CSANSGGEVGTDTQYF
>TRBJ1-1|TRBV3-1|11
CASRGAEKAFF
>TRBJ2-7|TRBV7-9|16
CASSFKPGQGINEQYF
>TRBJ2-7|TRBV27|15
CASKPSGLAAGEQYF
>TRBJ2-2|TRBV28|14
CASSFGVNTGELFF
>TRBJ2-5|TRBV11-2|16
CASSIGLAGGQETQYF
>TRBJ1-2|TRBV10-3|12
CAITSTGPGYTF
>TRBJ2-1|TRBV20-1|13
CSLGGGTGNEQFF
>TRBJ2-5|TRBV7-2|17
CASSLYVSSGRGETQYF
>TRBJ1-2|TRBV3-1|14
CASSQRAGFYGYTF
>TRBJ2-2|TRBV15|15
CATSKHGQGNGELFF
>TRBJ2-4|TRBV2|12
CASSGGQNIQYF
>TRBJ1-5|TRBV28|14
CASSLWQDNQPQHF
>TRBJ2-1|TRBV7-2|13
CASSLGTEGEQFF
>TRBJ1-1|TRBV19|15
CASSAGTGKNTEAFF
>TRBJ2-1|TRBV20-1|14
CSAREGSGSNEQFF
>TRBJ2-2|TRBV7-9|16
CASSLSGGARTGELFF
>TRBJ1-3|TRBV2|14
CASSEGQSGNTIYF
>TRBJ2-7|TRBV19|14
CASSIPGTEYEQYF
>TRBJ1-2|TRBV3-1|15
CASSQGFPINYGYTF
>TRBJ2-7|TRBV28|14
CASTSLAGHDEQYF
>TRBJ1-1|TRBV19|13
CASSGREYTEALF
>TRBJ1-1|TRBV24-1|14
CATRDGGANTEAFF
>TRBJ2-2|TRBV30|16
CAWSMKLTVNTGELFF
>TRBJ2-5|TRBV20-1|11
CSATPGETQYF
>TRBJ2-7|TRBV6-1|15
CASSEAGGSNYEQYF
>TRBJ2-1|TRBV5-1|17
CASSLAGRTSGNNEQFF